The rows below give T cell receptor beta chains drawn from one sample of a study of T cells after yellow fever vaccination. TCRdb recomputed calls from the 5' RACE reads with MiXCR, one row per CDR3 protein. The sample consists of approximately 300,000 distinct CDR3 sequences, 10% to 15% of them appearing once. The sample here was CD4+ T cells sorted from PBMCs, taken 45 days after the yellow fever booster vaccination. These receptors came from a man in his thirties or forties who received the YFV17D yellow fever vaccine. The CDR3 runs from the conserved cysteine through the conserved F or W. Each record gives: CDR3 protein, V gene, CDR3 length, clone size, J gene. A row's size may be missing; if present it is once, few, many or a size class.

CASSQVLTSRYEQYF TRBV3-1 15 - TRBJ2-7
CASSLDRVLGYTF TRBV5-1 13 - TRBJ1-2
CASSGGGQGETQYF TRBV5-1 14 - TRBJ2-5
CASSLQGNNSPLHF TRBV5-1 14 many TRBJ1-6
CASRRLGNTQYF TRBV6-2/TRBV6-3 12 - TRBJ2-3
CASSPGSSSAIEQFF TRBV12-3/TRBV12-4 15 many TRBJ2-1
CASTEGLFTDTQYF TRBV12-3/TRBV12-4 14 - TRBJ2-3
CASSLGALETQYF TRBV7-2 13 - TRBJ2-5
CASSQAAPYEQYF TRBV4-3 13 - TRBJ2-7
CASSQGGQRANYGYTF TRBV4-3 16 few TRBJ1-2
CASSLEDRTSYEQYF TRBV7-6 15 many TRBJ2-7
CASSLTGTGNTDTQYF TRBV5-1 16 few TRBJ2-3
CAISGAGGDRPEAFF TRBV10-3 15 few TRBJ1-1
CASSTSEFDGVTSTDTQYF TRBV11-2 19 few TRBJ2-3
CASSIGQEGPYEQYF TRBV5-1 15 few TRBJ2-7
CATSDSRRTRDEQFF TRBV24-1 15 few TRBJ2-1
CASSVAGGIAKNIQYF TRBV5-1 16 - TRBJ2-4
CASTKDRIRREQFF TRBV3-1 14 few TRBJ2-1
CASSLAQGTGETF TRBV12-3/TRBV12-4 13 few TRBJ1-2
CASRRLAGAAYNEQFF TRBV7-9 16 - TRBJ2-1
CASHGNAQAETQYF TRBV7-9 14 - TRBJ2-5
CASRGVYGTADTQYF TRBV5-1 15 few TRBJ2-3
CAISESSKGPNNEQFF TRBV10-3 16 - TRBJ2-1
CASSPWEGGYEQYF TRBV5-1 14 - TRBJ2-7
CSADGQGYKDEQFF TRBV20-1 14 - TRBJ2-1
CASKTSSQSNEQFF TRBV6-2/TRBV6-3 14 few TRBJ2-1
CASSSTMETQYF TRBV7-2 12 - TRBJ2-5
CASSPPGQPGHEQYF TRBV18 15 few TRBJ2-7
CSAPSLAQPYEQYF TRBV20-1 14 few TRBJ2-7
CASSLPRGDRNTEAFF TRBV5-1 16 - TRBJ1-1
CASSLGSRGEYF TRBV3-1 12 - TRBJ2-4
CASSTGFRASPLHF TRBV7-8 14 few TRBJ1-6
CASTLRAGELFF TRBV6-6 12 few TRBJ2-2
CSARQSLAGMEEEQFF TRBV20-1 16 - TRBJ2-1
CASSAFSSLRDYGYTF TRBV7-9 16 few TRBJ1-2
CASAGGGLAGGGEQFF TRBV27 16 - TRBJ2-1
CASSPSLAGDEQFF TRBV18 14 few TRBJ2-1
CASSFLGGTGYNEQYF TRBV5-1 16 - TRBJ2-7
CATSDAGPLSDTDTQYF TRBV24-1 17 few TRBJ2-3
CASSLGGRDEQYF TRBV12-3/TRBV12-4 13 many TRBJ2-7
CSASVGISYEQYF TRBV20-1 13 - TRBJ2-7
CAISEFRGGENTEAFF TRBV10-3 16 - TRBJ1-1
CSVEVWEAGNTIYF TRBV29-1 14 - TRBJ1-3
CASSPLESHYGYTF TRBV18 14 - TRBJ1-2
CASGKRTDTQYF TRBV27 12 - TRBJ2-3
CASSRPSGASTDTQYF TRBV7-9 16 - TRBJ2-3
CASSLSPGTEAFF TRBV5-1 13 many TRBJ1-1
CASSTGTGEPNYGYTF TRBV5-6 16 few TRBJ1-2
CASSAGQARDTQYF TRBV5-1 14 - TRBJ2-3
CASSRSWGQETQYF TRBV7-2 14 - TRBJ2-5